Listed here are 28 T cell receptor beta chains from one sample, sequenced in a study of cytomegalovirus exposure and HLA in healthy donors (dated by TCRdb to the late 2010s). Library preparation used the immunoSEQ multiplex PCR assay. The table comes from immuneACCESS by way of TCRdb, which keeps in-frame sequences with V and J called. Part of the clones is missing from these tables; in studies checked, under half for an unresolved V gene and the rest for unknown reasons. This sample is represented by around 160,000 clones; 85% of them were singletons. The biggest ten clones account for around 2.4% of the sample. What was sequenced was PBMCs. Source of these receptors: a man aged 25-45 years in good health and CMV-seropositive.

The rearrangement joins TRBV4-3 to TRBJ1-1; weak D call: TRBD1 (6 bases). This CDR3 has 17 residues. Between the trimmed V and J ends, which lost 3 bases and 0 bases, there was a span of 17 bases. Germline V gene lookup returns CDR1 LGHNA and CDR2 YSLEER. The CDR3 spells CASSQDFGSGVNTEAFF. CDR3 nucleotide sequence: TGCGCCAGCAGCCAGGACTTCGGATCAGGGGTGAACACTGAAGCTTTCTTT.

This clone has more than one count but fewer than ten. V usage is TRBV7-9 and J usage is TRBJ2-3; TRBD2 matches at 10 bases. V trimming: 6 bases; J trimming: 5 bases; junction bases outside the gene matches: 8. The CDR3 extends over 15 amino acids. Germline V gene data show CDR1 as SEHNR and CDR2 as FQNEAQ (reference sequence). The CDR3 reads CASSSSWTSGDTQYF. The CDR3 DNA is TGTGCCAGCAGTTCCTCCTGGACTAGCGGAGATACGCAGTATTTT.

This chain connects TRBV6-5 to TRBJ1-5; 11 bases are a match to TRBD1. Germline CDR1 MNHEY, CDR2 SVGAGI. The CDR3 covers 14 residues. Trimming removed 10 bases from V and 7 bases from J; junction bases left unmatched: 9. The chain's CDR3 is CATGRTGGGQPQHF. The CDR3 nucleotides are TGTGCCACGGGGAGGACAGGGGGCGGACAGCCCCAGCATTTT.

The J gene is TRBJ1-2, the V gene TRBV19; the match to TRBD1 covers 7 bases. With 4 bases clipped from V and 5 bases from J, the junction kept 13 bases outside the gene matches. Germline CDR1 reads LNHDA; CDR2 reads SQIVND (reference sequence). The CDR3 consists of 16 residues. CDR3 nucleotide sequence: TGTGCCAGTAGTAGAACTCGGCAGGGGGATGTGTATGGCTACACCTTC. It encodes CASSRTRQGDVYGYTF. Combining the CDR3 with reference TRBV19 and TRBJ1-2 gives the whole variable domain DGGITQSPKYLFRKEGQNVTLSCEQNLNHDAMYWYRQDPGQGLRLIYYSQIVNDFQKGDIAEGYSVSREKKESFPLTVTSAQKNPTAFYLCASSRTRQGDVYGYTFGSGTRLTVV.

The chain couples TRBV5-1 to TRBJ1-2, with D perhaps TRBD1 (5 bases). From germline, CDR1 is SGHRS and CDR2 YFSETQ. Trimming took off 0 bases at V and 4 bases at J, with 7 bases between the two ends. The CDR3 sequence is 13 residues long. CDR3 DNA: TGCGCCAGCAGCTTGGGACAGAGCTATGGCTACACCTTC. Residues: CASSLGQSYGYTF.

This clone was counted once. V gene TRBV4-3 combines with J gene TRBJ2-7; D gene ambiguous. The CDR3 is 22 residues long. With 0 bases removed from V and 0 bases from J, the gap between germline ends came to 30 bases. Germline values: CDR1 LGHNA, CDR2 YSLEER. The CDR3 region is CASSQDRIRQIFLGAPSYEQYF. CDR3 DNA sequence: TGCGCCAGCAGCCAAGATAGGATTAGGCAGATTTTCCTCGGAGCCCCCTCCTACGAGCAGTACTTC.

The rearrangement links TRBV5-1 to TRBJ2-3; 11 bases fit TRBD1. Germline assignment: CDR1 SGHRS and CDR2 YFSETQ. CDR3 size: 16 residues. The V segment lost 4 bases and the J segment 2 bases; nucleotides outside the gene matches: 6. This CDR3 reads CASSNGQGAPTDTQYF. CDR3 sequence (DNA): TGCGCCAGCAGCAACGGACAGGGGGCGCCCACAGATACGCAGTATTTT.

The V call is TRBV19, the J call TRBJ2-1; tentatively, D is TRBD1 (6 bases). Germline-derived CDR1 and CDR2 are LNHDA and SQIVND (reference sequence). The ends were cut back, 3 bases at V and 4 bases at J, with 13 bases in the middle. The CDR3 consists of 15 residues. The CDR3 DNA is TGTGCCAGTAGTATCTCGTCAGGGGAATACAATGAGCAGTTCTTC. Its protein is CASSISSGEYNEQFF.

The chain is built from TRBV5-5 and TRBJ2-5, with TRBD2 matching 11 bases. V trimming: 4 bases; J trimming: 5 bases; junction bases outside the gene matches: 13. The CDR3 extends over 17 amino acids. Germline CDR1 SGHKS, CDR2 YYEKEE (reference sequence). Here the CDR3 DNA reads TGTGCCAGCAGCCCCGGAATTAGCGGGGGGGCTTTGGAGACCCAGTACTTC. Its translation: CASSPGISGGALETQYF.

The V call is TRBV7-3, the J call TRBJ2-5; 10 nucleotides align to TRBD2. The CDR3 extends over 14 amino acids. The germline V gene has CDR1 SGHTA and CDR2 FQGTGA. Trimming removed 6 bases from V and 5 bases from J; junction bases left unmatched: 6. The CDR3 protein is CASRRGLALETQYF. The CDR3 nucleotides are TGTGCCAGCAGGCGGGGACTAGCGCTGGAGACCCAGTACTTC. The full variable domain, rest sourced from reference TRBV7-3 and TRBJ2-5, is GAGVSQTPSNKVTEKGKYVELRCDPISGHTALYWYRQSLGQGPEFLIYFQGTGAADDSGLPNDRFFAVRPEGSVSTLKIQRTERGDSAVYLCASRRGLALETQYFGPGTRLLVL.

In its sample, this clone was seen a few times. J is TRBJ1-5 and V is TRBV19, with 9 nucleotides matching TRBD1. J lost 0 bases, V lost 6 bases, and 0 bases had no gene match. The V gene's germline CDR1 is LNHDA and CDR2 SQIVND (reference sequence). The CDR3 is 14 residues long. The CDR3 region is CASRDRGSNQPQHF. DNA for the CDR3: TGTGCCAGTAGGGACAGGGGTAGCAATCAGCCCCAGCATTTT.

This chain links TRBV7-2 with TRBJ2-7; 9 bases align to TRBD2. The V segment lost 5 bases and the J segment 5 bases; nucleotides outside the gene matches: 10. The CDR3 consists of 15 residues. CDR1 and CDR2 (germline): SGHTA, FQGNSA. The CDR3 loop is CASSEELSGGHEQYF. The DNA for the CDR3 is TGTGCCAGCAGCGAAGAGCTTAGCGGGGGCCACGAGCAGTACTTC.

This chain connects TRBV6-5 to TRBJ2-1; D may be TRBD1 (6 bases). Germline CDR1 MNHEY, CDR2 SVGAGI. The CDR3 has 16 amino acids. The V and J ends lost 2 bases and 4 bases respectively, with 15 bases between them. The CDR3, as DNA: TGTGCCAGCAGTTACCTACAGGGTCTCTTATACAATGAGCAGTTCTTC. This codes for CASSYLQGLLYNEQFF.

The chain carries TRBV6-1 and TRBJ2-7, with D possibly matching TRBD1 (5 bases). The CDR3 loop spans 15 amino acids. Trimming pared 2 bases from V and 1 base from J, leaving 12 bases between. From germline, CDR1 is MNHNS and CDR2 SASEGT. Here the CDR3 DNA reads TGTGCCAGCAGTGAATGGCAGGGTGAGTCCTACGAGCAGTACTTC. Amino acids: CASSEWQGESYEQYF.

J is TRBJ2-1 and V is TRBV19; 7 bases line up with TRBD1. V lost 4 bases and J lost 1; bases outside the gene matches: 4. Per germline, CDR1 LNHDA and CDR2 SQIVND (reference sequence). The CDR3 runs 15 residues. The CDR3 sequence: CASSTRQGSYNEQFF. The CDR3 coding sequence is TGTGCCAGTAGTACCCGACAGGGTTCCTACAATGAGCAGTTCTTC.

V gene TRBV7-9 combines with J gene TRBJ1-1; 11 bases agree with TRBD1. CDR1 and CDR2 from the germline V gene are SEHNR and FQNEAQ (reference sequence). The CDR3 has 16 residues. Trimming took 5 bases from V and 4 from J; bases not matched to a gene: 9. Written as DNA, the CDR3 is TGTGCCAGCAGCCCTGGGGACAGGGGGTACGGCACTGAAGCTTTCTTT. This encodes CASSPGDRGYGTEAFF.

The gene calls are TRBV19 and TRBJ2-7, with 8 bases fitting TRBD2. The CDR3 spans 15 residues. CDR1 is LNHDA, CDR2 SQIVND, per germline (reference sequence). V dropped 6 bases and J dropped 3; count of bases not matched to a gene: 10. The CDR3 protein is CASSLIAGSRYEQYF. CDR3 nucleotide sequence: TGTGCCAGTAGCCTTATAGCGGGGAGCCGCTACGAGCAGTACTTC.

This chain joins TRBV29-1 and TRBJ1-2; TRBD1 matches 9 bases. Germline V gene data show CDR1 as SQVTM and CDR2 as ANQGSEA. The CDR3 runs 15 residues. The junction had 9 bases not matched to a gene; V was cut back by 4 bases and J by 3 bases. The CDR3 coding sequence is TGCAGCGTTGGGGCACCGGGACAGGGTTACTATGGCTACACCTTC. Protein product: CSVGAPGQGYYGYTF. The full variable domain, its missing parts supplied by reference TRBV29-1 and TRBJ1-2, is SAVISQKPSRDICQRGTSLTIQCQVDSQVTMMFWYRQQPGQSLTLIATANQGSEATYESGFVIDKFPISRPNLTFSTLTVSNMSPEDSSIYLCSVGAPGQGYYGYTFGSGTRLTVV.

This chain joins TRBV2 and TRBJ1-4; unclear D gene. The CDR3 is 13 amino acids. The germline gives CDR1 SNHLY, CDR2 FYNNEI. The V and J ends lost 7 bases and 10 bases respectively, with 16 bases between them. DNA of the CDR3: TGTGCCAGCAACCTAATCCTGACGGGAAAACTGTTTTTT. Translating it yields CASNLILTGKLFF.

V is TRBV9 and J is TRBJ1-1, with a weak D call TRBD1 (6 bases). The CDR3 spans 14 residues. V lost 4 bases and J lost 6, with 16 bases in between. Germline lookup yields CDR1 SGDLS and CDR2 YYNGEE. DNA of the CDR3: TGTGCCAGCAGCCCAAGGACAGCCCGGCCTGAAGCTTTCTTT. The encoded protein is CASSPRTARPEAFF.

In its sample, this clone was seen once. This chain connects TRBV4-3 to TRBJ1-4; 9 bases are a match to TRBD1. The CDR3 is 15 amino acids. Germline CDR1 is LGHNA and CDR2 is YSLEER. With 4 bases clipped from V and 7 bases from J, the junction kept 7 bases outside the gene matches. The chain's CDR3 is CASSRGQGSAEKLFF. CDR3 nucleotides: TGCGCCAGCAGCCGCGGACAGGGGTCCGCTGAAAAACTGTTTTTT.

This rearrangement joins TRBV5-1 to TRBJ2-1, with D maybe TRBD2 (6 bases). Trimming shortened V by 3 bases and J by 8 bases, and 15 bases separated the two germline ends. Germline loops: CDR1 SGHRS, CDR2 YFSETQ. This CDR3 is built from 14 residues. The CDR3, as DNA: TGCGCCAGCAGCTGGGAGGACCCCGGATATGAGCAGTTCTTC. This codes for CASSWEDPGYEQFF.

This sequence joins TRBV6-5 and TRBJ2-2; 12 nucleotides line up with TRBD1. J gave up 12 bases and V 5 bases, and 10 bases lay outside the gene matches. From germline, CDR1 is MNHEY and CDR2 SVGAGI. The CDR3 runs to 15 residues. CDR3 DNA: TGTGCCAGCAGTGCCCCGGGACAGGGGGCGGATCAGCTGTTTTTT. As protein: CASSAPGQGADQLFF.

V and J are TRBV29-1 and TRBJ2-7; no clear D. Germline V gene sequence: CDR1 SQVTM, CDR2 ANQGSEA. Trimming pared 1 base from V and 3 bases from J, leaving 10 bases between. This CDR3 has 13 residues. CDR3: CSVEVGRGYEQYF. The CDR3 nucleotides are TGCAGCGTTGAAGTGGGTCGAGGCTACGAGCAGTACTTC.

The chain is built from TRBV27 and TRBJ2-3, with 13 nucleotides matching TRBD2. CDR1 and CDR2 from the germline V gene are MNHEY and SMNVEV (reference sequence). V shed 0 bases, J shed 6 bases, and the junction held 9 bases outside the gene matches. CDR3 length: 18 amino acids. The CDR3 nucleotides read TGTGCCAGCAGTTTATCCCAGACTAGCGGGGGGCAGTCCGATACGCAGTATTTT. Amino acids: CASSLSQTSGGQSDTQYF.

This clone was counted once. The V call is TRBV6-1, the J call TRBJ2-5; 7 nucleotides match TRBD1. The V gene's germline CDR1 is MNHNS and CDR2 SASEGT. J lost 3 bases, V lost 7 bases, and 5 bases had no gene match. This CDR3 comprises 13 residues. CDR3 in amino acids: CASMETGKETQYF. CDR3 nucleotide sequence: TGTGCCAGCATGGAGACAGGGAAAGAGACCCAGTACTTC.

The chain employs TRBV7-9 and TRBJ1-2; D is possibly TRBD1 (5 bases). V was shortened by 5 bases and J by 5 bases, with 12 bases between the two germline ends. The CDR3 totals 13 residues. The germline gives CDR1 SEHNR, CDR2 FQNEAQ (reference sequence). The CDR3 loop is CASSETVQYGYTF. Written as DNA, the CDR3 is TGTGCCAGCAGCGAGACAGTTCAGTATGGCTACACCTTC. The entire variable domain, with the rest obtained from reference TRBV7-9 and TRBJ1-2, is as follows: DTGVSQNPRHKITKRGQNVTFRCDPISEHNRLYWYRQTLGQGPEFLTYFQNEAQLEKSRLLSDRFSAERPKGSFSTLEIQRTEQGDSAMYLCASSETVQYGYTFGSGTRLTVV.

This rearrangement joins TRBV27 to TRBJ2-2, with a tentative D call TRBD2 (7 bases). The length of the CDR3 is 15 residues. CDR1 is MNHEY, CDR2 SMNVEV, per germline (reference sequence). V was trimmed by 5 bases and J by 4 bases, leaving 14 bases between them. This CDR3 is CASSPGGLGTGELFF. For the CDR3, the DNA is TGTGCCAGCAGTCCGGGGGGCCTCGGCACCGGGGAGCTGTTTTTT.